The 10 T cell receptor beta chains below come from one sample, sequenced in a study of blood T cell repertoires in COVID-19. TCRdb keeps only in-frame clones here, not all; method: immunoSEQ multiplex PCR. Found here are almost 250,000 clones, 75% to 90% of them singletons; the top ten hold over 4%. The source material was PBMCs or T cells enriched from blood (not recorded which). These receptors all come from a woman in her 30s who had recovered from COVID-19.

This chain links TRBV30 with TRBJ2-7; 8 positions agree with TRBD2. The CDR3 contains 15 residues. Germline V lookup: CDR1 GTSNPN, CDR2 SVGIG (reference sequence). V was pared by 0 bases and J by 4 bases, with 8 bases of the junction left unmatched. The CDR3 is CAWSVSSGGGYEQYF. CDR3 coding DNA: TGTGCCTGGAGTGTATCCTCGGGGGGGGGATACGAGCAGTACTTC.

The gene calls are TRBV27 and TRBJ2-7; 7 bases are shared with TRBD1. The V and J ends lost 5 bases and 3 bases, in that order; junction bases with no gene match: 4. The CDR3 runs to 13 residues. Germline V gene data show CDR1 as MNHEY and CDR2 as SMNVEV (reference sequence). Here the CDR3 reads CASSTRQGYEQYF. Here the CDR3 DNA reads TGTGCCAGCAGTACCCGACAGGGCTACGAGCAGTACTTC.

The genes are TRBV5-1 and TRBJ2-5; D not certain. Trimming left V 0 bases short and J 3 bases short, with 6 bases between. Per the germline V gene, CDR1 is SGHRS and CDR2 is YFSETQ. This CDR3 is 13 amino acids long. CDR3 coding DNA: TGCGCCAGCAGCTTGGCCCTCGAAGAGACCCAGTACTTC. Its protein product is CASSLALEETQYF.

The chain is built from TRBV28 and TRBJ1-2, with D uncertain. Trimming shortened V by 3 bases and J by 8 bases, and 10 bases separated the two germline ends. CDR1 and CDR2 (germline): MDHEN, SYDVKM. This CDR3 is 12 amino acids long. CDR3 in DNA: TGTGCCAGCAGTTTTGAGGAATACGGCTACACCTTC. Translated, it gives CASSFEEYGYTF.

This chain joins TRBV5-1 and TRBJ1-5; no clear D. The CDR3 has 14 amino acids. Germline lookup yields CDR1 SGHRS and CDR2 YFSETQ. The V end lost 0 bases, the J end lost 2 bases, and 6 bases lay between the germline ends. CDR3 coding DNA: TGCGCCAGCAGCTTGGCCTCGGGCAATCAGCCCCAGCATTTT. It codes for CASSLASGNQPQHF.

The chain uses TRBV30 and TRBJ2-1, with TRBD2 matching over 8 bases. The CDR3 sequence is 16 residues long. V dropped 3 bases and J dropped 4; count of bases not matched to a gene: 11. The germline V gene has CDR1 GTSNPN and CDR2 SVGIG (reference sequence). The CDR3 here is CAWRWLGASGYNEQFF. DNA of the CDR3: TGTGCCTGGAGGTGGTTGGGGGCTAGCGGGTACAATGAGCAGTTCTTC.

CDR3 bases: TGCGCCAGCAGCTCGGGGGTTGGCCAGCCCCAGCATTTT. It yields the protein CASSSGVGQPQHF. The chain links TRBV4-1 to TRBJ1-5, with a weak D call TRBD1 (5 bases). Per the germline V gene, CDR1 is MGHRA and CDR2 is YSYEKL. The CDR3 totals 13 residues. V lost 5 bases, J lost 7 bases, and 12 bases lay in between.

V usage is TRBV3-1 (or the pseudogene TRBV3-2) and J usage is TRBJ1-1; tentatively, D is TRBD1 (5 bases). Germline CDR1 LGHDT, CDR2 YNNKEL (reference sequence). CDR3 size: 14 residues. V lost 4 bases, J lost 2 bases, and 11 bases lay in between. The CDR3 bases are TGTGCCAGCAGCCTGGGGCTGGATAACACTGAAGCTTTCTTT. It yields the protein CASSLGLDNTEAFF.

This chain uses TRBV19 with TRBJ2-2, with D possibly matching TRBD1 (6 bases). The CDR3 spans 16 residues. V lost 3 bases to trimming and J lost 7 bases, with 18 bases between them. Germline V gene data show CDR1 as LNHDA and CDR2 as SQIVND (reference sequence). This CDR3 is CASSMGGTLRGGELFF. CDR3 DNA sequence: TGTGCCAGTAGTATGGGTGGGACACTCAGAGGCGGGGAGCTGTTTTTT.

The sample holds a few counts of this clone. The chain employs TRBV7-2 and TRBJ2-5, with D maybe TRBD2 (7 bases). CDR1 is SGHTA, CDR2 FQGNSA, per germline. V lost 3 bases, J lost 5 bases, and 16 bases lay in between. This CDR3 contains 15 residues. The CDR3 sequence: CASSFRTRGRETQYF. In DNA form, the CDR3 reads TGTGCCAGCAGCTTTCGGACTAGGGGGAGGGAGACCCAGTACTTC.